The source of this TCR beta chain is a study of blood T cell repertoires in COVID-19. Study summary: Sample material is recorded as cDNA or gDNA derived from T cells, B-cell-depleted T cells, or PBMCs.

In the original analysis: Amplification of reference gene primers provided the estimated nucleated cell counts. Clones were read by immunoSEQ multiplex PCR, and TCRdb kept only the in-frame ones, dropping some. V and J calls and clone size are given by that table; D and trimming were obtained from the DNA. Of some 19,000 clones listed, about 79% are singletons. The length of the CDR3 is 16 residues. CDR1 is SGHKS, CDR2 YYEKEE, per germline (reference sequence). The junction had 7 bases not matched to a gene; V was cut back by 3 bases and J by 4 bases. The rearrangement links TRBV5-5 to TRBJ1-4; 9 nucleotides match TRBD1. The specimen sequenced was peripheral blood. The source is a human donor in a cohort sampled during active COVID-19. CDR3 DNA: TGTGCCAGCAGCTCAGCCCCGGGACAGGGTAATGAAAAACTGTTTTTT. It translates to CASSSAPGQGNEKLFF. Full variable domain (missing parts from reference TRBV5-5 and TRBJ1-4): DAGVTQSPTHLIKTRGQQVTLRCSPISGHKSVSWYQQVLGQGPQFIFQYYEKEERGRGNFPDRFSARQFPNYSSELNVNALLLGDSALYLCASSSAPGQGNEKLFFGSGTQLSVL.